The rows below give T cell receptor beta chains drawn from one sample of a study of T-cell reconstitution after alpha-beta-depleted transplantation in children. Using its own MiXCR run on the PCR reads, TCRdb lists one record per CDR3 protein. The sample carries 600,000 to 800,000 distinct CDR3 sequences, over 10% recorded once. The input for sequencing was PBMCs, taken before TCRalphabeta/CD19-depleted stem cell transplant. These receptor sequences come from a girl aged 2 to 10 with congenital amegakaryocytic thrombocytopenia, due to receive a stem cell transplant. The CDR3 runs from the conserved cysteine through the conserved F or W. D genes are given only for firm matches. Size tells how often a clone was seen (once, few, many) or the class of an expanded clone, and some rows leave it out.

TRBV7-2,TRBJ2-3,TRBD2,many,TGTGCCAGCAGCCCTGGACTAGCTCTGACAGATACGCAGTATTTT,CASSPGLALTDTQYF
TRBV7-8,TRBJ2-7,TRBD2,few,TGTGCCAGCTCCCCCACGAAACGGTTCCTAGCGGGAAACTACGAGCAGTACTTC,CASSPTKRFLAGNYEQYF
TRBV21-1,TRBJ2-2,.,.,.,CASSKVGGGASGRFTGELFF
TRBV20-1,TRBJ1-5,TRBD1,few,TGCAGTGCCGAGGCCGGGACAGCGGGCAATCAGCCCCAGCATTTT,CSAEAGTAGNQPQHF
TRBV28,TRBJ2-5,.,few,TGTGCCAGCAGCCCAAGCAGGACCCAGTACTTC,CASSPSRTQYF
TRBV12-3/TRBV12-4,TRBJ2-7,.,few,TGTGCCAGCAATCCCCCGGGTTACTCCTACGAGCAGTACTTC,CASNPPGYSYEQYF
TRBV20-1,TRBJ2-3,.,.,TGCAGTGCTAGCTTCGTTGTAGCTAGCACAGATACGCAGTATTTT,CSASFVVASTDTQYF
TRBV5-5,TRBJ2-3,TRBD2,few,TGTGCCAGCAGCTTGGGGTTTGCGGGAGATGTATCAGATACGCAGTATTTT,CASSLGFAGDVSDTQYF
TRBV6-1,TRBJ2-7,TRBD2,.,TGTGCCAGCAATACCGCCCCGGGGGGGAGACAGTACTTC,CASNTAPGGRQYF
TRBV29-1,TRBJ2-1,.,many,TGCAGCGTTCATACTAGACTTTCCTACAATGAGCAGTTCTTC,CSVHTRLSYNEQFF
TRBV2,TRBJ1-3,.,few,TGTGCCAGCAGATTGGAACATCACTCTGGAAACACCATATATTTT,CASRLEHHSGNTIYF
TRBV5-4,TRBJ2-5,TRBD1,once,TGTGCCAGCAGCCAGGGACAGCCGGAGACCCAGTACTTC,CASSQGQPETQYF
TRBV20-1,TRBJ2-3,TRBD2,.,TGCAGTGCTAGAGATCCGGGACTAGCGGGCGTTACAGATACGCAGTATTTT,CSARDPGLAGVTDTQYF
TRBV5-1,TRBJ2-1,TRBD2,.,TGCGCCACCAAACTAGCGGGAGGACACAATGAGCAGTTCTTC,CATKLAGGHNEQFF
TRBV10-3,TRBJ2-1,.,few,TGTGCCATCAGTGACCCGCCCAATGAGCAGTTCTTC,CAISDPPNEQFF
TRBV7-2,TRBJ2-1,.,many,TGTGCCAGCATCATGGACTACAACCCTTACAATGAGCAGTTCTTC,CASIMDYNPYNEQFF
TRBV20-1,TRBJ2-1,.,many,TGCAGTGCAATAGTCTCGAGCGGGTTGACGTGGGAGCAGTTCTTC,CSAIVSSGLTWEQFF
TRBV20-1,TRBJ2-1,TRBD2,.,TGCAGTGCTAGTCAACTAGCGGGAAAAACAAGGAACAATGAGCAGTTCTTC,CSASQLAGKTRNNEQFF
TRBV7-3,TRBJ2-2,.,many,TGTGCCAGCAGCTTTACCTGGACGGCGAACACCGGGGAGCTGTTTTTT,CASSFTWTANTGELFF
TRBV5-1,TRBJ2-2,TRBD1,few,TGCGCCAGCAGCAAGGGACAGCGGAGGAACACCGGGGAGCTGTTTTTT,CASSKGQRRNTGELFF
TRBV5-1,TRBJ2-3,.,.,TGCGCCAGCAGCTTAACAAACACGGGGATAAGGGATACGCAGTATTTT,CASSLTNTGIRDTQYF
TRBV15,TRBJ1-2,.,.,TGTGCCACCAGCAGAGTTTCTGTGGCAGGCTATGGCTACACCTTC,CATSRVSVAGYGYTF
TRBV9,TRBJ2-7,TRBD2,.,TGTGCCAGCAGCGCCCGGACTAGCGGTAACTACGAGCAGTACTTC,CASSARTSGNYEQYF
TRBV5-1,TRBJ1-4,.,few,TGCGCCAGCAGCCCCGGCGGCCGGACCGATGAAAAACTGTTTTTT,CASSPGGRTDEKLFF
TRBV7-2,TRBJ2-7,TRBD2,many,TGTGCCAGCAGCGTAAGCGGGAGATGGGGCGAGCAGTACTTC,CASSVSGRWGEQYF
TRBV5-1,TRBJ1-1,.,few,TGCGCCAGCAGCTTGACAGGGTGGGACACTGAAGCTTTCTTT,CASSLTGWDTEAFF
TRBV11-1,TRBJ1-4,TRBD1,once,TGTGCCAGCAGCCCGGACAGGGCCAACCGTAATGAAAAACTGTTTTTT,CASSPDRANRNEKLFF
TRBV20-1,TRBJ2-1,TRBD1,.,TGCAGTGCCCGAGGACAGGGAAGGTACAATGAGCAGTTCTTC,CSARGQGRYNEQFF
TRBV5-1,TRBJ2-1,TRBD2,few,TGCGCCAGCAGCGTAACTTCTAGCGGGGGAAGCTCCTACAATGAGCAGTTCTTC,CASSVTSSGGSSYNEQFF
TRBV7-6,TRBJ2-7,TRBD2,many,TGTGCCAGCAGCTTCAATAGCGGGAGTAATTACGAGCAGTACTTC,CASSFNSGSNYEQYF
TRBV6-5,TRBJ2-7,TRBD2,many,TGTGCCAGCAGTTACGAGTGGGTAGCGGGGTACGAACTATACGAGCAGTACTTC,CASSYEWVAGYELYEQYF
TRBV28,TRBJ1-5,.,many,TGTGCCAGCAGTTTCATCAGGGTCTTTCAGCCCCAGCATTTT,CASSFIRVFQPQHF
TRBV15,TRBJ2-6,.,.,TGTGCCACCAGCAGAGATTCGCGTGGGGTCAACGTCCTGACTTTC,CATSRDSRGVNVLTF
TRBV20-1,TRBJ2-7,.,few,TGCAGTGCGACGCCTGACGGGACCTACGAGCAGTACTTC,CSATPDGTYEQYF
TRBV4-1,TRBJ2-2,.,many,TGCGCCAGCAGCCAAGGGATTCAACCCGTGATCACCGGGGAGCTGTTTTTT,CASSQGIQPVITGELFF
TRBV5-1,TRBJ2-1,.,few,TGCGCCAGCAGCTTGTTCCGGGGCCGGTTGGATGAGCAGTTCTTC,CASSLFRGRLDEQFF
TRBV9,TRBJ2-1,.,.,TGTGCCAGCAGCGGGGGCGGGTTCGGGGACAATGAGCAGTTCTTC,CASSGGGFGDNEQFF